This is a list of T cell receptor beta chains from one sample in a study. TCRdb redid the calling of the 5' RACE reads with MiXCR, one entry per CDR3 protein. The repertoire holds 55,000 to 75,000 distinct CDR3 sequences, just under 30% seen once, with around 2% in the top ten. The sample taken for sequencing was tumor-infiltrating naive CD4+ T cells sorted from the breast tumor. Receptors originate from a female donor with breast cancer. CDR3s include the opening cysteine and the closing phenylalanine or tryptophan. The D gene is left open where the match is weak. Only some rows state a clone size, as once, few, many or a class for expanded clones.

J,V,D,size,CDR3,DNA
TRBJ2-5,TRBV12-3/TRBV12-4,-,few,CASSRGTATQETQYF,TGTGCCAGCAGCCGCGGGACAGCGACCCAAGAGACCCAGTACTTC
TRBJ1-1,TRBV5-1,TRBD1,many,CASSQGGASNEAFF,TGCGCCAGCAGCCAAGGGGGCGCCTCAAATGAGGCTTTCTTT
TRBJ2-7,TRBV6-1,TRBD2,-,CASIAGGEVGEQYF,TGTGCCAGCATTGCGGGGGGCGAGGTTGGGGAGCAGTACTTC
TRBJ2-1,TRBV5-1,TRBD1,-,CASSSGGDSSYNEQFF,TGCGCCAGCAGCTCAGGGGGCGATTCGTCCTACAATGAGCAGTTCTTC
TRBJ2-4,TRBV18,-,few,CASSQGTKNIQYF,TGTGCCAGCTCACAGGGGACCAAAAACATTCAGTACTTC
TRBJ1-2,TRBV28,-,-,CATSEQSGRGYTF,TGTGCCACCTCTGAGCAGAGCGGTCGCGGCTACACCTTC
TRBJ2-5,TRBV12-3/TRBV12-4,TRBD1,many,CASSYRGLETQYF,TGTGCCAGCAGTTACAGGGGGCTGGAGACCCAGTACTTC
TRBJ2-5,TRBV13,-,-,CASSLHNQETQYF,TGTGCCAGCAGCTTACACAATCAAGAGACCCAGTACTTC
TRBJ2-1,TRBV5-1,TRBD2,-,CASSLDKLSLAGSNEQFF,TGCGCCAGCAGCTTGGATAAATTGAGTCTAGCGGGGTCCAATGAGCAGTTCTTC
TRBJ2-1,TRBV11-2,TRBD2,-,CASSSTSGWEEEQFF,TGTGCCAGCAGCTCGACTAGCGGGTGGGAAGAGGAGCAGTTCTTC
TRBJ2-3,TRBV7-3,TRBD2,few,CASSRLAGTDTQYF,TGTGCCAGCAGCCGACTAGCGGGAACAGATACGCAGTATTTT
TRBJ2-1,TRBV28,-,-,CASSFPGLTPYSYNEQFF,TGTGCCAGCAGTTTCCCCGGACTAACTCCTTATTCCTACAATGAGCAGTTCTTC
TRBJ2-7,TRBV20-1,-,-,CSAHLIYEQYF,TGCAGTGCTCACCTGATTTACGAGCAGTACTTC
TRBJ2-5,TRBV5-1,TRBD2,many,CASSRDASPGLKETQYF,TGCGCCAGCAGCCGGGATGCTTCTCCGGGACTAAAAGAGACCCAGTACTTC
TRBJ1-2,TRBV7-2,TRBD1,-,CATRDRANYGYTF,TGTGCCACAAGGGACAGGGCGAACTATGGCTACACCTTC
TRBJ2-1,TRBV7-2,-,-,CASSLAGSGNEQFF,TGTGCCAGCAGCTTAGCGGGATCTGGGAATGAGCAGTTCTTC
TRBJ1-5,TRBV28,-,many,CASSLEGGGHQPQHF,TGTGCCAGCAGTTTAGAAGGGGGAGGTCATCAGCCCCAGCATTTT
TRBJ2-7,TRBV5-1,-,many,CASSLGGLAPYEQYF,TGCGCCAGCAGCTTGGGAGGGCTAGCACCATACGAGCAGTACTTC
TRBJ1-1,TRBV7-9,-,few,CASSLLPGANTEAFF,TGTGCCAGCAGCTTGCTACCGGGGGCGAACACTGAAGCTTTCTTT
TRBJ2-7,TRBV5-1,-,many,CASSLNGDPHYEQYF,TGCGCCAGCAGCTTGAATGGGGACCCTCACTACGAGCAGTACTTC
TRBJ2-1,TRBV7-9,TRBD2,many,CASSLALAGVYNEQFF,TGTGCCAGCAGCTTAGCACTAGCGGGGGTCTACAATGAGCAGTTCTTC
TRBJ1-6,TRBV4-2,-,-,CASSQEAHLGANDNSPLHF,TGTGCCAGCAGCCAAGAAGCCCACCTCGGGGCTAACGATAATTCACCCCTCCACTTT
TRBJ1-4,TRBV20-1,-,few,CSAGAFGELFF,TGCAGTGCAGGGGCGTTTGGAGAACTGTTTTTT
TRBJ2-2,TRBV15,-,-,CATSRTVTNTGELFF,TGTGCCACCAGCAGGACAGTGACGAACACCGGGGAGCTGTTTTTT
TRBJ1-1,TRBV27,-,-,CASRKHRENPEAFF,TGTGCCAGCCGGAAACACAGGGAGAACCCTGAAGCTTTCTTT
TRBJ2-5,TRBV4-1,TRBD2,many,CASSQDPGGTRRGETQYF,TGCGCCAGCAGCCAAGACCCCGGTGGGACTAGAAGGGGAGAGACCCAGTACTTC
TRBJ2-7,TRBV20-1,TRBD2,many,CSARDWASGSDEQYF,TGCAGTGCTAGAGATTGGGCTAGCGGGAGCGACGAGCAGTACTTC
TRBJ2-5,TRBV10-3,TRBD2,-,CAISEASGRGETQYF,TGTGCCATCAGTGAGGCTAGCGGGAGGGGAGAGACCCAGTACTTC
TRBJ2-3,TRBV9,-,few,CASSPGLASSTDTQYF,TGTGCCAGCAGCCCCGGTCTAGCCTCTAGCACAGATACGCAGTATTTT
TRBJ1-2,TRBV5-5,-,-,CASSSDTRFYGYTF,TGTGCCAGCAGCTCTGATACACGCTTCTATGGCTACACCTTC
TRBJ2-1,TRBV7-6,-,many,CASSRDGSYNEQFF,TGTGCCAGCAGCCGGGACGGATCGTACAATGAGCAGTTCTTC
TRBJ1-5,TRBV2,TRBD1,few,CASSGTDRSNSNQPQHF,TGTGCCAGCAGTGGGACGGACAGGAGTAATAGCAATCAGCCCCAGCATTTT
TRBJ2-5,TRBV9,TRBD2,many,CASSAGLAGGRQTQYF,TGTGCCAGCAGCGCGGGACTAGCGGGAGGGCGGCAGACCCAGTACTTC
TRBJ2-1,TRBV5-1,TRBD2,many,CASSLTSGSIDEQFF,TGCGCCAGCAGCTTGACTAGCGGGAGTATCGATGAGCAGTTCTTC
TRBJ1-6,TRBV7-2,-,-,CASSNGAGINSPLHF,TGTGCCAGCAGCAACGGGGCGGGGATCAATTCACCCCTCCACTTT
TRBJ1-2,TRBV3-1,-,few,CASSQGGRGGYTF,TGTGCCAGCAGCCAAGGAGGTAGGGGAGGCTACACCTTC
TRBJ2-1,TRBV5-1,-,few,CASRRTVGDNEQFF,TGCGCCAGCAGGCGGACAGTGGGCGACAATGAGCAGTTCTTC
TRBJ1-5,TRBV6-5,-,-,CASSTMGGGNQPQHF,TGTGCCAGCAGTACCATGGGGGGAGGCAATCAGCCCCAGCATTTT
TRBJ1-5,TRBV4-2,-,-,CASSGTSDQPQHF,TGTGCCAGCAGCGGGACATCTGATCAGCCCCAGCATTTT
TRBJ1-1,TRBV6-6,TRBD1,many,CASSSTDRGNTEAFF,TGTGCCAGCAGTTCGACGGACAGGGGAAACACTGAAGCTTTCTTT
TRBJ2-2,TRBV14,-,-,CASSLQGWTGELFF,TGTGCCAGCAGCCTACAGGGATGGACCGGGGAGCTGTTTTTT
TRBJ1-1,TRBV13,-,-,CASSLGHMNTEAFF,TGTGCCAGCAGCTTAGGACATATGAACACTGAAGCTTTCTTT